The clone carrying this T cell receptor (beta chain) was detected a few times. The antigen is undetermined. This sample is part of a study of regulatory T cells in long-lasting Graves disease. Across the whole study: To qualify as persistent, Graves' disease required over 5 years of antithyroid drugs with positive TSH receptor antibodies. Study-level findings and limits: Persistent-disease Graves' patients showed less TCR diversity than new cases.

The germline CDR1 and CDR2 sequences are GTSNPN and SVGIG (reference sequence). CDR3 length: 12 residues. Trimming pared 7 bases from V and 0 bases from J, leaving 9 bases between. Time point defined: persistent/refractory GD, antithyroid drugs over 5 years with positive TRAb. RNA extracted from PBMCs served as the sequencing template. Relying on iRepertoire HTBI primers and Arm-PCR of CDR3 regions, the team built TCR beta libraries. TCRdb redid the calling of the multiplex PCR reads with MiXCR, one entry per CDR3 protein. This sample has about 460,000 distinct CDR3 sequences, with about 22% found just once.

Specimen: peripheral blood mononuclear cells (PBMCs), collected when the disease was refractory, from a patient treated with antithyroid drugs. The chain joins TRBV30 to TRBJ1-1; TRBD1 is a possible D gene (6 bases). This clonotype originated in a female donor with Graves disease. The CDR3 loop is CAYRQVNTEAFF. CDR3 nucleotide sequence: TGTGCCTACCGACAGGTGAACACTGAAGCTTTCTTT.